These 14 T cell receptor beta chains were sequenced from one sample in a study of blood T cell repertoires in COVID-19. Sequenced by immunoSEQ multiplex PCR; TCRdb stores in-frame clones only, minus some. Of about 220,000 clones in the sample, approximately 80% are singletons; the top ten hold roughly 5.3%. Sequencing used peripheral blood. These receptors were obtained from a woman aged 60-75 years who had recovered from COVID-19.

The chain uses TRBV15 and TRBJ2-4; D unresolved. Germline V gene data show CDR1 as LNHNV and CDR2 as YYDKDF (reference sequence). This CDR3 spans 12 amino acids. The V gene lost 0 bases and the J gene lost 6 bases, with 3 bases spanning the gap. CDR3: CATSRDVNIQYF. The CDR3 DNA reads TGTGCCACCAGCAGAGACGTAAACATTCAGTACTTC.

This clone was recorded a few times. The genes are TRBV4-3 and TRBJ1-2; 8 nucleotides align to TRBD1. This CDR3 has 15 amino acids. Trimming took 2 bases from V and 4 from J; bases not matched to a gene: 6. The V gene's germline CDR1 is LGHNA and CDR2 YSLEER. The chain's CDR3 is CASSQQTGTGYGYTF. CDR3 nucleotide sequence: TGCGCCAGCAGCCAACAAACCGGGACAGGCTATGGCTACACCTTC.

The genes are TRBV16 and TRBJ2-7; 7 positions match TRBD2. V trimming: 5 bases; J trimming: 2 bases; junction bases outside the gene matches: 12. The CDR3 spans 16 residues. Per germline, CDR1 KGHSY and CDR2 FQNENV. In DNA, the CDR3 is TGTGCCAGCAGCTTGGGCGGGGGTTCATTGACCTACGAGCAGTACTTC. It specifies CASSLGGGSLTYEQYF.

The rearrangement uses TRBV3-1 (or the pseudogene TRBV3-2) and TRBJ1-1; D uncertain. The CDR3 extends over 13 amino acids. Germline CDR1 LGHDT, CDR2 YNNKEL (reference sequence). With 0 bases removed from V and 1 base from J, the gap between germline ends came to 3 bases. The CDR3 protein is CASSQDKNTEAFF. In DNA, the CDR3 is TGTGCCAGCAGCCAAGACAAGAACACTGAAGCTTTCTTT.

This chain connects TRBV4-1 to TRBJ2-1; a weak D match, TRBD2 (5 bases). The germline gives CDR1 MGHRA, CDR2 YSYEKL. Trimming left V 1 base short and J 10 bases short, with 14 bases between. The CDR3 extends over 14 amino acids. The CDR3: CASSQAPRAEEQFF. The CDR3 nucleotides are TGCGCCAGCAGCCAAGCTCCCAGAGCGGAGGAGCAGTTCTTC.

The V gene is TRBV27, the J gene TRBJ1-5; D might be TRBD1 (6 bases). Germline V gene lookup returns CDR1 MNHEY and CDR2 SMNVEV (reference sequence). Trimming left V 3 bases short and J 2 bases short, with 11 bases between. The length of the CDR3 is 15 residues. Here the CDR3 DNA reads TGTGCCAGCAGTTTTACAGGGTTTCGCAATCAGCCCCAGCATTTT. It codes for CASSFTGFRNQPQHF.

The chain joins TRBV7-9 to TRBJ2-3, with TRBD2 matching 9 bases. Unmatched junction bases numbered 12, after V lost 6 bases and J lost 2 bases. Per germline, CDR1 SEHNR and CDR2 FQNEAQ (reference sequence). The CDR3 runs 17 residues. In nucleotides, the CDR3 is TGTGCCAGCAGACCGAGCCCTAGCGGGGAACACACAGATACGCAGTATTTT. This sequence encodes CASRPSPSGEHTDTQYF.

The chain joins TRBV2 to TRBJ1-4, with D possibly matching TRBD1 (6 bases). Germline V lookup: CDR1 SNHLY, CDR2 FYNNEI. The CDR3 runs 17 residues. V dropped 8 bases and J dropped 1 base, with 20 bases sitting between them. The CDR3 sequence is CASSRPLIQGTNEKLFF. The CDR3 DNA reads as TGTGCCAGCTCGCGCCCCCTTATACAGGGAACTAATGAAAAACTGTTTTTT.

The rearrangement uses TRBV5-1 and TRBJ1-4; D call uncertain. CDR1 SGHRS and CDR2 YFSETQ come from the germline V gene. There are 15 residues in the CDR3. Trimming removed 0 bases at V and 8 bases at J, with 14 bases between. CDR3 nucleotide sequence: TGCGCCAGCAGCTTGGCCAACGGTCCCAGGGAAAAACTGTTTTTT. Translated, it gives CASSLANGPREKLFF. Combining the CDR3 with reference TRBV5-1 and TRBJ1-4 gives the whole variable domain KAGVTQTPRYLIKTRGQQVTLSCSPISGHRSVSWYQQTPGQGLQFLFEYFSETQRNKGNFPGRFSGRQFSNSRSEMNVSTLELGDSALYLCASSLANGPREKLFFGSGTQLSVL.

This clone has just a few counts. This chain uses TRBV4-3 with TRBJ2-1; TRBD2 is a possible D gene (6 bases). The CDR3 length is 15 residues. Germline V gives CDR1 LGHNA, CDR2 YSLEER. V dropped 4 bases and J dropped 4 bases, with 14 bases sitting between them. In DNA form, the CDR3 reads TGCGCCAGCAGCCGGGGAACCGGGGGATACAATGAGCAGTTCTTC. This encodes CASSRGTGGYNEQFF.

The chain is built from TRBV3-1 (or the pseudogene TRBV3-2) and TRBJ2-2, with 10 bases aligning to TRBD1. CDR1 is LGHDT and CDR2 is YNNKEL in the germline V gene (reference sequence). This CDR3 has 16 amino acids. After removal of 5 bases from V and 4 bases from J, the junction contained 7 bases not matched to a gene. CDR3 bases: TGTGCCAGCAGCTCGCGGGACAGGGGACCCACCGGGGAGCTGTTTTTT. Its translation is CASSSRDRGPTGELFF.

This clone was found once. This chain uses TRBV11-3 with TRBJ2-2, with TRBD2 matching 12 bases. V lost 4 bases, J lost 4 bases, and 1 base stayed unmatched. The germline V gene has CDR1 SGHNT and CDR2 YENEEA. This CDR3 region has 15 residues. CDR3 protein: CASSSSGGATGELFF. CDR3 coding DNA: TGTGCCAGCAGCTCTAGCGGGGGGGCCACCGGGGAGCTGTTTTTT. Filled out from reference TRBV11-3 and TRBJ2-2, the complete variable domain reads EAGVVQSPRYKIIEKKQPVAFWCNPISGHNTLYWYLQNLGQGPELLIRYENEEAVDDSQLPKDRFSAERLKGVDSTLKIQPAELGDSAVYLCASSSSGGATGELFFGEGSRLTVL.

The chain recombines TRBV30 with TRBJ2-7, with a weak D call TRBD1 (6 bases). The CDR3 runs to 15 residues. Germline-derived CDR1 and CDR2 are GTSNPN and SVGIG (reference sequence). Deletions cut 4 bases from V and 5 bases from J, with 21 bases between. The DNA of the CDR3 is TGTGCCTGGACCCCCCGAAGGAACAGGGTCCACGAGCAGTACTTC. This gives the protein CAWTPRRNRVHEQYF.

The chain uses TRBV20-1 and TRBJ2-1, with D tentatively TRBD2 (5 bases). V gave up 3 bases and J gave up 0 bases, with 12 bases separating them. This CDR3 comprises 15 residues. Germline lookup yields CDR1 DFQATT and CDR2 SNEGSKA (reference sequence). The CDR3 bases are TGCAGTGCTAGTCGACTACGTAGCTCCTACAATGAGCAGTTCTTC. Its protein is CSASRLRSSYNEQFF.